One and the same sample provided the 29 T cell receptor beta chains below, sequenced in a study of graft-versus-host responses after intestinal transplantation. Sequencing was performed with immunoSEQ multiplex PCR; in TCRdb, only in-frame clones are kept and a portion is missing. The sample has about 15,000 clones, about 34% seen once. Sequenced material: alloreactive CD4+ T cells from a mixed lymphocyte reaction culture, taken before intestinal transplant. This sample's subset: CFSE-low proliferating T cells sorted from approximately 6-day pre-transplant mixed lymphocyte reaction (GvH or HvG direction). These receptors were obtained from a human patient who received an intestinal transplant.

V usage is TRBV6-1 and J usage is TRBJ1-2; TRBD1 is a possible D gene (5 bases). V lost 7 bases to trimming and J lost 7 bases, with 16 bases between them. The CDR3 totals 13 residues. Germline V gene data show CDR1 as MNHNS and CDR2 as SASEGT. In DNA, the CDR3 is TGTGCCAGCACCCCGGGACGGGAGGCTGGCTACACCTTC. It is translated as CASTPGREAGYTF.

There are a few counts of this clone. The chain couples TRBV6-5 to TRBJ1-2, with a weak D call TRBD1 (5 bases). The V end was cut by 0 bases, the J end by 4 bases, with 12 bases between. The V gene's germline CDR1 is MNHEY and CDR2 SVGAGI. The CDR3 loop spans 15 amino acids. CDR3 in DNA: TGTGCCAGCAGTTACTCGGGGGGGGTGATCTATGGCTACACCTTC. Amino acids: CASSYSGGVIYGYTF.

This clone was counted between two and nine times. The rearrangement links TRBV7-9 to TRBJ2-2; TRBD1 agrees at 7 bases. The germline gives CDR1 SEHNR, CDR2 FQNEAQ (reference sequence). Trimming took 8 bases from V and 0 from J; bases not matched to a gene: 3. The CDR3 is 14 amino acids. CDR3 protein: CASHQGANTGELFF. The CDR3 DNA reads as TGTGCCAGCCATCAGGGGGCGAACACCGGGGAGCTGTTTTTT.

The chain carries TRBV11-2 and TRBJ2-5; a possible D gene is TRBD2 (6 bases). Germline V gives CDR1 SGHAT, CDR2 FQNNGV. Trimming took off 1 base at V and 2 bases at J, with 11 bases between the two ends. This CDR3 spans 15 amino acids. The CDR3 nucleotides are TGTGCCAGCAGCTTAGGATACGGGGGACAAGAGACCCAGTACTTC. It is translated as CASSLGYGGQETQYF.

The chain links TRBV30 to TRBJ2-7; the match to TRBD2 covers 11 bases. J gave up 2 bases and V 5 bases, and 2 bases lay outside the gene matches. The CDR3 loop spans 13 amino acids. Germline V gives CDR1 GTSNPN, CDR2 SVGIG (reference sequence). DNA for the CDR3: TGTGCCTGGGGGACTAGCGGAACCTACGAGCAGTACTTC. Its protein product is CAWGTSGTYEQYF.

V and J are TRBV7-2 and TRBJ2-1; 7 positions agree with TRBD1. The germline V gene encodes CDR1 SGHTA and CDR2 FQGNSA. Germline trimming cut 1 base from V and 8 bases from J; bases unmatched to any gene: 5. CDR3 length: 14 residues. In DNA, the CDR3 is TGTGCCAGCAGCTTAGGACAGGGCAACCATGAGCAGTTCTTC. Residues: CASSLGQGNHEQFF. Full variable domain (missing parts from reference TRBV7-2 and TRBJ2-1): GAGVSQSPSNKVTEKGKDVELRCDPISGHTALYWYRQSLGQGLEFLIYFQGNSAPDKSGLPSDRFSAERTGGSVSTLTIQRTQQEDSAVYLCASSLGQGNHEQFFGPGTRLTVL.

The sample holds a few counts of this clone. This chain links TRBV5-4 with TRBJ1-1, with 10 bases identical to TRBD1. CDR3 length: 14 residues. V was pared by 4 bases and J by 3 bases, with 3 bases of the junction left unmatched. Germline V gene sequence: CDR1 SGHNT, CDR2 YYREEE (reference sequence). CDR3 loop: CASSGTGVHTEAFF. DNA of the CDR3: TGTGCCAGCAGCGGGACAGGGGTCCACACTGAAGCTTTCTTT.

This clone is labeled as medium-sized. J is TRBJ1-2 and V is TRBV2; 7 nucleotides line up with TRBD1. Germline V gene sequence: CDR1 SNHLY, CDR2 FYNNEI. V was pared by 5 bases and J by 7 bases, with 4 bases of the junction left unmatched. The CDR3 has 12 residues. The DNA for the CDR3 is TGTGCCAGCAGTACCGACAGGGTTGGCTACACCTTC. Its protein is CASSTDRVGYTF.

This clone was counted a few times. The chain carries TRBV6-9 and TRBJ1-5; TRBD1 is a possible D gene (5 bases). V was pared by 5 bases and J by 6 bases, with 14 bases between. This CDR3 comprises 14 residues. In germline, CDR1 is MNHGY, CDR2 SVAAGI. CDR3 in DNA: TGTGCCAGCAGTGAATCAGGGAGGCGTCAGCCCCAGCATTTT. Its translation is CASSESGRRQPQHF.

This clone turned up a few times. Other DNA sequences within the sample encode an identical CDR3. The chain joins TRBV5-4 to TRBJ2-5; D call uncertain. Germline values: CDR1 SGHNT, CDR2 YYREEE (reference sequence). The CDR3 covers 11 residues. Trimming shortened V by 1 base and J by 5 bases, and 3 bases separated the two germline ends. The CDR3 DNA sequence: TGTGCCAGCAGCTTGAGCGAGACCCAGTACTTC. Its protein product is CASSLSETQYF.

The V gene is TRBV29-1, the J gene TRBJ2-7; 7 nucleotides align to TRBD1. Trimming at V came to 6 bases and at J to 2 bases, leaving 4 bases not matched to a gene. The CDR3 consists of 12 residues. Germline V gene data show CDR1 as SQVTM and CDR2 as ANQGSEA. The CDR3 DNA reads TGCAGCGTGGTGACAGGGCCCTACGAGCAGTACTTC. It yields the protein CSVVTGPYEQYF.

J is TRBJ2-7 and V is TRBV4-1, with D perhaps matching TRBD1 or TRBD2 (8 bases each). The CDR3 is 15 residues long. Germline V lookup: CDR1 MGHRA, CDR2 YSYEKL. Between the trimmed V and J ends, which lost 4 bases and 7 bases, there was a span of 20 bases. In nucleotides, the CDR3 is TGCGCCAGCAGCCCCGCAGGGGGCGGCGGGGGGGAGCAGTACTTC. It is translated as CASSPAGGGGGEQYF.

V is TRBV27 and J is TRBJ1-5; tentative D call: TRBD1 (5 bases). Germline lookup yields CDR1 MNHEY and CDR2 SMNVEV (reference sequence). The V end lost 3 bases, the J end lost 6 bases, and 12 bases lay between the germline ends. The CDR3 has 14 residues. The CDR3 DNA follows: TGTGCCAGCAGTTTGGCCAGGGTGAGTCAGCCCCAGCATTTT. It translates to CASSLARVSQPQHF.

CDR3 in DNA: TGTGCCAGCAGTCCATACACCGGAAGCAATGAGCAGTTCTTC. Encoded protein: CASSPYTGSNEQFF. The gene calls are TRBV28 and TRBJ2-1; no clear D gene. Germline loops: CDR1 MDHEN, CDR2 SYDVKM. The V gene lost 5 bases and the J gene lost 6 bases, with 14 bases spanning the gap. The CDR3 extends over 14 amino acids.

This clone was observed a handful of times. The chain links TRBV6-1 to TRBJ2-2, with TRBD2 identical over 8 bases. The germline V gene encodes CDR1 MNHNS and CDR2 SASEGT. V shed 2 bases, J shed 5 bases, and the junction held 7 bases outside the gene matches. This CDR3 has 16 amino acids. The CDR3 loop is CASSERRERGTGELFF. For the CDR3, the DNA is TGTGCCAGCAGTGAAAGACGGGAGCGGGGGACCGGGGAGCTGTTTTTT.

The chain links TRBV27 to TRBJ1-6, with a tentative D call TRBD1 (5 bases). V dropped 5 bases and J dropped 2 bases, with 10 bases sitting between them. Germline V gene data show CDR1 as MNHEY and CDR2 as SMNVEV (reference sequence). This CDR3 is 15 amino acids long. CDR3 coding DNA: TGTGCCAGCAGTCCAGGGATAGCCTATAATTCACCCCTCCACTTT. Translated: CASSPGIAYNSPLHF.

The CDR3 bases are TGTGCCAGCTCCCGGGACACTAACACAGATACGCAGTATTTT. Translating it yields CASSRDTNTDTQYF. The chain has TRBV19 and TRBJ2-3; possibly TRBD1 for D (6 bases). This CDR3 has 14 residues. V dropped 9 bases and J dropped 2 bases, with 15 bases sitting between them. Germline V CDR1 and CDR2: LNHDA, SQIVND (reference sequence).

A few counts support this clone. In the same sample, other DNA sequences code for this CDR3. The CDR3 DNA sequence: TGTGCCAGCAGCGTTGGGGTGGGAGGGACCGGGGAGCTGTTTTTT. It translates to CASSVGVGGTGELFF. The chain recombines TRBV9 with TRBJ2-2; 7 nucleotides agree with TRBD2. The CDR3 has 15 residues. The V and J ends lost 2 bases and 5 bases, in that order; junction bases with no gene match: 6. From germline, CDR1 is SGDLS and CDR2 YYNGEE.

The CDR3 coding sequence is TGTGCCAGCAGCCAGACTAGCCGCGAGCAGTACTTC. It yields the protein CASSQTSREQYF. V is TRBV7-3 and J is TRBJ2-7, with 7 nucleotides matching TRBD2. The CDR3 contains 12 residues. Losses at the gene ends were 5 bases for V and 6 bases for J; bases not matched to a gene: 4. Germline CDR1 and CDR2: SGHTA and FQGTGA.

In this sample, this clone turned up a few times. The CDR3 spells CASSLGRSTDTQYF. CDR3 coding DNA: TGTGCCAGCAGCTTAGGGAGGTCCACAGATACGCAGTATTTT. V usage is TRBV11-3 and J usage is TRBJ2-3, with D possibly TRBD2 on 5 matching bases. Germline lookup yields CDR1 SGHNT and CDR2 YENEEA. Between the trimmed V and J ends, which lost 1 base and 2 bases, there was a span of 7 bases. The CDR3 is 14 residues long.

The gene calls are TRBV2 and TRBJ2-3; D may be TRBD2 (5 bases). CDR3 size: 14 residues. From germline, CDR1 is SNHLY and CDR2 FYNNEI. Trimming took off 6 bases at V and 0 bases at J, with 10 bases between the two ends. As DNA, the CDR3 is TGTGCCAGCAGAAGGAGCGGTAGCACAGATACGCAGTATTTT. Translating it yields CASRRSGSTDTQYF.

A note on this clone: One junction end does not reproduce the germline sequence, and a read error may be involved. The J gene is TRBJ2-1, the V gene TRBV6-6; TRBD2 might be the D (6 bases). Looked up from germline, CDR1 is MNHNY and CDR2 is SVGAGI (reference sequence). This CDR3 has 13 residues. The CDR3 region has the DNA TGTGTCAGCAGTTACGGGAGTGAGGATGAGCAGTTCTTC. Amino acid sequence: CVSSYGSEDEQFF.

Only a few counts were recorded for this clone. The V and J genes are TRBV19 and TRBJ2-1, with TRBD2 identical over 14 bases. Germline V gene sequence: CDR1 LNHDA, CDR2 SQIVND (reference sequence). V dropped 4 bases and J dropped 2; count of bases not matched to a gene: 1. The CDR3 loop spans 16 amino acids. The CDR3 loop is CASSKTSGRAYNEQFF. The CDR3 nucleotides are TGTGCCAGTAGTAAGACTAGCGGGAGGGCCTACAATGAGCAGTTCTTC.

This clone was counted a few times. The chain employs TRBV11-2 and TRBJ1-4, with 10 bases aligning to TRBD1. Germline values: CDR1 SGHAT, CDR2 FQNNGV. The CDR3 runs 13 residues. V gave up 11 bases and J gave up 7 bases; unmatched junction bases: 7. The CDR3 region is CAGSRDRGEKLFF. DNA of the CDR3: TGTGCCGGATCCCGGGACAGGGGTGAAAAACTGTTTTTT. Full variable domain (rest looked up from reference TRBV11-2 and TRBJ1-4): EAGVAQSPRYKIIEKRQSVAFWCNPISGHATLYWYQQILGQGPKLLIQFQNNGVVDDSQLPKDRFSAERLKGVDSTLKIQPAKLEDSAVYLCAGSRDRGEKLFFGSGTQLSVL.

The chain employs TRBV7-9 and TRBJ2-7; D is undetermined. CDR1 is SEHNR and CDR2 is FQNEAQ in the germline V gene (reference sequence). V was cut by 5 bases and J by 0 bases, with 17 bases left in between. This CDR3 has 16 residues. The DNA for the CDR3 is TGTGCCAGCAGCATCTACGCCCGGGCCCCCTCCTACGAGCAGTACTTC. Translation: CASSIYARAPSYEQYF.

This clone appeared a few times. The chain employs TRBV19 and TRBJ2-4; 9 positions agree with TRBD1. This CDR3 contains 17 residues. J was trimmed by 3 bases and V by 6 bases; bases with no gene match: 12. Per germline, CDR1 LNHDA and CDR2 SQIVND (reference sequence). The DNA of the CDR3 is TGTGCCAGTAGGAAAGGACAGGGGACAGGAGTCAAAAACATTCAGTACTTC. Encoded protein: CASRKGQGTGVKNIQYF.

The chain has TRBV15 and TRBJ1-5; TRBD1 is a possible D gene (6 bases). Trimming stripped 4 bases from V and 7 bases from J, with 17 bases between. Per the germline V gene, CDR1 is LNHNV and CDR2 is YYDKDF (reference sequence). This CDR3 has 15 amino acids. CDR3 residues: CATSKSDRSVQPQHF. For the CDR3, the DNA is TGTGCCACCAGCAAGTCGGACAGATCAGTGCAGCCCCAGCATTTT. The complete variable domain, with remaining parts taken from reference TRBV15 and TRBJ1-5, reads DAMVIQNPRYQVTQFGKPVTLSCSQTLNHNVMYWYQQKSSQAPKLLFHYYDKDFNNEADTPDNFQSRRPNTSFCFLDIRSPGLGDTAMYLCATSKSDRSVQPQHFGDGTRLSIL.

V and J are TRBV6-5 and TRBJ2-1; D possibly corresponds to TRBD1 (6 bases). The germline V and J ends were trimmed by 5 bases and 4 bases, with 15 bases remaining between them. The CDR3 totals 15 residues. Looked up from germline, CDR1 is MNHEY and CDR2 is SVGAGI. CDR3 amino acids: CASSAQGRGYNEQFF. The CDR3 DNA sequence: TGTGCCAGCAGTGCCCAGGGAAGGGGGTACAATGAGCAGTTCTTC.

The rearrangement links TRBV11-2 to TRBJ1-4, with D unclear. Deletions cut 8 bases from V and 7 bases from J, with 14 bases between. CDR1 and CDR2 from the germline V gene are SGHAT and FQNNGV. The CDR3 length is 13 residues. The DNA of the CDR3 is TGTGCCAGCGCTTCCTATCTTAGTGAAAAACTGTTTTTT. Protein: CASASYLSEKLFF.